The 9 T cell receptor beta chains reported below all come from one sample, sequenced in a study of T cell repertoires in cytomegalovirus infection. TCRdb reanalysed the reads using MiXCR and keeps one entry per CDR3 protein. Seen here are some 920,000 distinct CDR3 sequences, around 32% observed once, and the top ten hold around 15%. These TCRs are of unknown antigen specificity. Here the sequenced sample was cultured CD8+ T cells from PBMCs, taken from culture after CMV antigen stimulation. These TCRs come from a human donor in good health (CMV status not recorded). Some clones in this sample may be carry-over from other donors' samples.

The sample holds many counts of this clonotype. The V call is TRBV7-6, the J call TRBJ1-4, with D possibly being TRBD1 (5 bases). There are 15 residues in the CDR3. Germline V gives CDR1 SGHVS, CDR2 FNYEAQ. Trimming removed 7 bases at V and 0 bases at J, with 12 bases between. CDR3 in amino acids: CASNSRGSTNEKLFF. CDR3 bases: TGTGCCAGCAACTCAAGGGGATCAACTAATGAAAAACTGTTTTTT. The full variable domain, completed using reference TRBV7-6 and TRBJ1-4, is GAGVSQSPRYKVTKRGQDVALRCDPISGHVSLYWYRQALGQGPEFLTYFNYEAQQDKSGLPNDRFSAERPEGSISTLTIQRTEQRDSAMYRCASNSRGSTNEKLFFGSGTQLSVL.

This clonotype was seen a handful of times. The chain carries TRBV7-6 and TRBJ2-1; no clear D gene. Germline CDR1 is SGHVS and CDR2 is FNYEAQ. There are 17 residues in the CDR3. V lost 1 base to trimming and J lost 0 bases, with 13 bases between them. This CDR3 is CASSLGASESSYNEQFF. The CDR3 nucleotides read TGTGCCAGCAGCTTAGGAGCCAGTGAGAGCTCCTACAATGAGCAGTTCTTC.

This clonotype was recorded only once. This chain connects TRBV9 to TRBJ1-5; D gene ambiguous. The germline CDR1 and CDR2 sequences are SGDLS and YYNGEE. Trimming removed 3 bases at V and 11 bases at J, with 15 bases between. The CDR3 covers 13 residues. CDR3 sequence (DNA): TGTGCCAGCAGCGGAATGGACGGTAAGACCCAGCATTTT. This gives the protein CASSGMDGKTQHF. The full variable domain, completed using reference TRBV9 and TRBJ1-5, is DSGVTQTPKHLITATGQRVTLRCSPRSGDLSVYWYQQSLDQGLQFLIQYYNGEERAKGNILERFSAQQFPDLHSELNLSSLELGDSALYFCASSGMDGKTQHFGDGTRLSIL.

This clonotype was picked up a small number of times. CDR3 sequence: CASSLGVNEQYV. The CDR3 region has the DNA TGTGCCAGCAGCTTGGGAGTGAACGAGCAGTACGTC. This rearrangement joins TRBV5-4 to TRBJ2-7; D uncertain. The length of the CDR3 is 12 residues. Germline V gives CDR1 SGHNT, CDR2 YYREEE (reference sequence). V lost 0 bases and J 5 bases, leaving 6 bases between the germline ends.

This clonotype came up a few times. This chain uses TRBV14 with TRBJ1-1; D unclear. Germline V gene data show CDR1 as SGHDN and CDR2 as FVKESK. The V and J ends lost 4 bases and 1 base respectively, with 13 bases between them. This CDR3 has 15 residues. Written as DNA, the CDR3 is TGTGCCAGCAGCCTTACGGACGGATGGAACACTGAAGCTTTCTTT. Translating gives CASSLTDGWNTEAFF.

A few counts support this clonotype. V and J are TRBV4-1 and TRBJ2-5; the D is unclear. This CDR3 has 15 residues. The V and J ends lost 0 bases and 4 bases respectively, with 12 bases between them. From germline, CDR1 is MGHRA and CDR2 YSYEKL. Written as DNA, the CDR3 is TGCGCCAGCAGCCAAGATCCAGGCCAGAGAGAGACCCAGTACTTC. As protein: CASSQDPGQRETQYF.

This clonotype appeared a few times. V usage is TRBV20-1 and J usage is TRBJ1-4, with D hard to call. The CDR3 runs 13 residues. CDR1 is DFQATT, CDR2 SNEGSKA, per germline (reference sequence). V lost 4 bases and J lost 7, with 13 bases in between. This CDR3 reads CSATRPGGEKLFF. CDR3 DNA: TGCAGTGCTACCCGGCCGGGAGGTGAAAAACTGTTTTTT.

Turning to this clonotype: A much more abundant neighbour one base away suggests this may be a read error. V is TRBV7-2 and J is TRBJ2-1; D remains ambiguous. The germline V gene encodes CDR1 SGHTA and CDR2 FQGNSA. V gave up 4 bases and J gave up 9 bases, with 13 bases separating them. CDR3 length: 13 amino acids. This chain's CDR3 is CASSSPWVVEQFF. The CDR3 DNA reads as TGTGCCAGCAGCTCGCCCTGGGTTGTTGAGCAGTTCTTC.

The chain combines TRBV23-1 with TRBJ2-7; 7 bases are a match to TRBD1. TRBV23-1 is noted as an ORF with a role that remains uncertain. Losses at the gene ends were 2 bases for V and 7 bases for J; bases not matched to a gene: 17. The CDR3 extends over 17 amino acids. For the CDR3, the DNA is TGCGCCAGCAGTCAAGGGATGACAGGGAGTAACCAAGAGGAGCAGTACTTC. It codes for CASSQGMTGSNQEEQYF.